This T cell receptor beta chain was recorded in a study of CD8+ T cells in alopecia areata. At the level of the study: Tofacitinib therapy took 6 to 18 months; 6 months off drug came after. Points from the study as a whole: Scalp clonality, along with expanded CD8+ clones among the top 100, was significantly decreased by tofacitinib.

This clone turned up a few times. Its specificity is not known. The same CDR3 is also encoded by other DNA sequences in this sample. Treatment in this sample: oral pan-JAK inhibitor, 5-10 mg twice daily. There are 11 residues in the CDR3. The V end was cut by 0 bases, the J end by 5 bases, with 2 bases between. The V gene's germline CDR1 is SGHRS and CDR2 YFSETQ. TCR sequencing used cDNA made by reverse transcription of extracted RNA. Assay used: immunoSEQ multiplex PCR; TCRdb lists only in-frame clones, some missing. The table has over 150,000 clones, 50% to 60% seen once. This specimen was CD4+ T cells sorted from blood, taken at week 4, from a patient treated with tofacitinib. J is TRBJ1-1 and V is TRBV5-1, with D uncertain. This TCR came from a human donor with alopecia areata. CDR3 sequence reads: CASSLGTEAFF. Here the CDR3 DNA reads TGCGCCAGCAGCTTGGGGACTGAAGCTTTCTTT.